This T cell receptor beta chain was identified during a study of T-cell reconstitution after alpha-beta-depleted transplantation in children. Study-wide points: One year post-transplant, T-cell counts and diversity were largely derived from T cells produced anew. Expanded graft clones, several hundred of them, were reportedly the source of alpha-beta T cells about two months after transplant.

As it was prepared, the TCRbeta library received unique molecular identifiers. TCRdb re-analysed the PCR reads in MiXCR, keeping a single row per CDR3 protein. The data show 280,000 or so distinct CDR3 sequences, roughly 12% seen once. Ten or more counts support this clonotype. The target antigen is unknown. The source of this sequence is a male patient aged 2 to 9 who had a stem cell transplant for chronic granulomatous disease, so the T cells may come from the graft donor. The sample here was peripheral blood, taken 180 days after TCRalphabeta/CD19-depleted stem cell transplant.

The CDR3 protein is CASSLTSTHRGGNTGELFF. The CDR3 DNA reads TGTGCCAGCAGCTTAACTTCGACCCATCGGGGGGGAAACACCGGGGAGCTGTTTTTT. This chain uses TRBV7-3 with TRBJ2-2; 8 bases are shared with TRBD2. Germline V CDR1 and CDR2: SGHTA, FQGTGA. V was pared by 0 bases and J by 2 bases, with 11 bases of the junction left unmatched. The CDR3 length is 19 residues.